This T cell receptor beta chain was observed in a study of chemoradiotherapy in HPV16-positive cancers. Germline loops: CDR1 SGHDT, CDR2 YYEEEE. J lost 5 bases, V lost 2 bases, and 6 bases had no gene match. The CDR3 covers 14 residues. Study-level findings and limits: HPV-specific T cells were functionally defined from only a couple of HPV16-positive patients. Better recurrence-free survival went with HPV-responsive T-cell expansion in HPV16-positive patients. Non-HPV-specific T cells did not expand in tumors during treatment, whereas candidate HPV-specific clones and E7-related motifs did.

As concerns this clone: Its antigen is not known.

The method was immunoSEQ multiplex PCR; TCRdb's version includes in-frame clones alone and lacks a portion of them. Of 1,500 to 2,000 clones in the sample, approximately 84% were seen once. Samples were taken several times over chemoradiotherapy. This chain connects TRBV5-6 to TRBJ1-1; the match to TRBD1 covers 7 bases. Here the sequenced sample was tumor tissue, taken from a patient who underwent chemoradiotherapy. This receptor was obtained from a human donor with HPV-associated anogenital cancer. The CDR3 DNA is TGTGCCAGCAGCTTTTTCACAGGGGTGACTGAAGCTTTCTTT. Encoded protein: CASSFFTGVTEAFF.